The 18 T cell receptor beta chains in this list originate from one sample, sequenced in a study of shared clonotypes between healthy human individuals. Here immunoSEQ multiplex PCR was the method, and the copy in TCRdb shows in-frame clones only, minus some. This table has about 110,000 clones, approximately 70% appearing once. The sample comprised memory CD8+ T cells sorted from blood. Subset here: CD45RO+ cells pooled with CCR7-negative TemRA cells. The receptors here all came from a woman aged 30 to 39 in good health.

The rearrangement joins TRBV25-1 to TRBJ2-7; weak D call: TRBD1 (7 bases). The CDR3 has 17 residues. V shed 4 bases and J shed 0 bases, with 19 bases lying between them. Germline CDR1 is MGHDK and CDR2 is SYGVNS. Here the CDR3 reads CASSVEGASRFSYEQYF. For the CDR3, the DNA is TGTGCCAGCAGTGTGGAGGGGGCATCGAGATTCTCCTACGAGCAGTACTTC.

The chain uses TRBV19 and TRBJ2-7, with D possibly matching TRBD1 (6 bases). The CDR3 runs 17 residues. Trimming stripped 6 bases from V and 7 bases from J, with 28 bases between. The germline gives CDR1 LNHDA, CDR2 SQIVND (reference sequence). CDR3 protein: CASSRERIQGPFQEQYF. For the CDR3, the DNA is TGTGCCAGTAGCCGTGAGAGGATACAGGGACCCTTTCAGGAGCAGTACTTC.

This chain uses TRBV29-1 with TRBJ1-5, with D maybe TRBD1 (6 bases). V was pared by 6 bases and J by 5 bases, with 14 bases between. The CDR3 covers 13 residues. The V gene's germline CDR1 is SQVTM and CDR2 ANQGSEA. DNA for the CDR3: TGCAGCGTGAGGACAGCGGAGCATCAGCCCCAGCATTTT. Its translation is CSVRTAEHQPQHF.

This chain connects TRBV6-5 to TRBJ2-5; D is undetermined. Germline CDR1 reads MNHEY; CDR2 reads SVGAGI. CDR3 length: 15 amino acids. V was clipped by 0 bases and J by 4 bases, with 12 bases between them. CDR3 loop: CASSYSRPGGETQYF. CDR3 sequence (DNA): TGTGCCAGCAGTTACTCGAGACCTGGCGGAGAGACCCAGTACTTC.

The V gene is TRBV16, the J gene TRBJ2-7; D possibly uses TRBD1 or TRBD2 (5 bases each). V was cut by 4 bases and J by 0 bases, with 16 bases left in between. CDR3 length: 16 amino acids. Germline values: CDR1 KGHSY, CDR2 FQNENV. For the CDR3, the DNA is TGTGCCAGCAGCCCCTGGGAGACAGTCAGCTCCTACGAGCAGTACTTC. Its protein product is CASSPWETVSSYEQYF.

The chain couples TRBV7-8 to TRBJ1-1; D unclear. CDR1 is SGHVS and CDR2 is FQNEAQ in the germline V gene. The CDR3 spans 13 residues. V was trimmed by 3 bases and J by 4 bases, leaving 9 bases between them. CDR3 nucleotide sequence: TGTGCCAGCAGCTTGGATTGGGGCACTGAAGCTTTCTTT. It translates to CASSLDWGTEAFF.

The chain has TRBV25-1 and TRBJ2-3; D is ambiguous. Trimming pared 2 bases from V and 0 bases from J, leaving 12 bases between. This CDR3 contains 16 residues. Germline loops: CDR1 MGHDK, CDR2 SYGVNS. This CDR3 is CASSERADGSTDTQYF. DNA for the CDR3: TGTGCCAGCAGTGAAAGGGCTGACGGGAGCACAGATACGCAGTATTTT.

The chain has TRBV19 and TRBJ2-5; 10 positions agree with TRBD2. The V segment lost 5 bases and the J segment 1 base; nucleotides outside the gene matches: 4. This CDR3 has 15 amino acids. In germline, CDR1 is LNHDA, CDR2 SQIVND (reference sequence). CDR3 coding DNA: TGTGCCAGTAGTCCCCTAGCGGGAGCCCAAGAGACCCAGTACTTC. This sequence encodes CASSPLAGAQETQYF.

The chain employs TRBV14 and TRBJ2-5; unclear D gene. CDR3 length equals 14 residues. The ends were cut back, 1 base at V and 2 bases at J, with 8 bases in the middle. CDR1 is SGHDN and CDR2 is FVKESK in the germline V gene. CDR3 in DNA: TGTGCCAGCAGCCAAGCCCCTTTTCAAGAGACCCAGTACTTC. Translated, it gives CASSQAPFQETQYF. Complete variable domain (other parts from reference TRBV14 and TRBJ2-5): EAGVTQFPSHSVIEKGQTVTLRCDPISGHDNLYWYRRVMGKEIKFLLHFVKESKQDESGMPNNRFLAERTGGTYSTLKVQPAELEDSGVYFCASSQAPFQETQYFGPGTRLLVL.

The rearrangement uses TRBV19 and TRBJ2-2; 10 bases align to TRBD2. Germline CDR1 and CDR2: LNHDA and SQIVND (reference sequence). V lost 5 bases, J lost 4 bases, and 4 bases stayed unmatched. The CDR3 contains 15 residues. The chain's CDR3 is CASSYLAGVTGELFF. CDR3 DNA: TGTGCCAGTAGTTATCTAGCGGGAGTCACCGGGGAGCTGTTTTTT. The whole variable domain, remainder taken from reference TRBV19 and TRBJ2-2, is DGGITQSPKYLFRKEGQNVTLSCEQNLNHDAMYWYRQDPGQGLRLIYYSQIVNDFQKGDIAEGYSVSREKKESFPLTVTSAQKNPTAFYLCASSYLAGVTGELFFGEGSRLTVL.

The genes are TRBV2 and TRBJ1-4, with a weak D call TRBD1 (6 bases). The V gene's germline CDR1 is SNHLY and CDR2 FYNNEI. The V end lost 8 bases, the J end lost 5 bases, and 15 bases lay between the germline ends. The CDR3 extends over 14 amino acids. CDR3 nucleotides: TGTGCCAGCGGGTCGAGGACAGCCAATGAAAAACTGTTTTTT. Translated: CASGSRTANEKLFF.

V and J are TRBV6-6 and TRBJ2-1; maybe TRBD1 (5 bases). The CDR3 has 16 amino acids. The germline V and J ends were trimmed by 2 bases and 2 bases, with 13 bases remaining between them. CDR1 and CDR2 (germline): MNHNY, SVGAGI (reference sequence). The DNA for the CDR3 is TGTGCCAGCAGTTACAGGTGGGGCCCTCCCTACAATGAGCAGTTCTTC. Its translation: CASSYRWGPPYNEQFF.

The J gene is TRBJ2-3, the V gene TRBV6-1; D assignment may be TRBD1 or TRBD2 (6 bases each). V was pared by 1 base and J by 4 bases, with 12 bases between. Germline CDR1 and CDR2: MNHNS and SASEGT. This CDR3 region has 15 residues. This chain's CDR3 is CASSEGEGEADTQYF. CDR3 bases: TGTGCCAGCAGTGAAGGTGAGGGGGAGGCAGATACGCAGTATTTT.

This clone occurred many times. For the CDR3, the DNA is TGTGCCACCAAGACGGGAGATGGGGGCACAGATACGCAGTATTTT. It translates to CATKTGDGGTDTQYF. This chain links TRBV6-4 with TRBJ2-3, with D maybe TRBD2 (6 bases). The CDR3 has 15 amino acids. V was cut by 10 bases and J by 1 base, with 18 bases left in between. Per the germline V gene, CDR1 is MRHNA and CDR2 is SNTAGT.

This clone was counted only a few times. The rearrangement links TRBV6-6 to TRBJ1-1, with 9 bases that match TRBD1. J was trimmed by 4 bases and V by 4 bases; bases with no gene match: 4. Germline V gene sequence: CDR1 MNHNY, CDR2 SVGAGI (reference sequence). The CDR3 has 14 amino acids. The CDR3 protein is CASSLTGGGTEAFF. The CDR3 region has the DNA TGTGCCAGCAGTTTGACAGGGGGAGGCACTGAAGCTTTCTTT.

The genes are TRBV27 and TRBJ2-7; the match to TRBD1 covers 9 bases. The CDR3 runs 13 residues. V gave up 6 bases and J gave up 6 bases; unmatched junction bases: 6. Germline V gives CDR1 MNHEY, CDR2 SMNVEV (reference sequence). CDR3: CASRQQGAGEQYF. The CDR3 nucleotides read TGTGCCAGCAGACAACAGGGGGCAGGCGAGCAGTACTTC.

The V and J genes are TRBV7-3 and TRBJ2-3; 10 positions match TRBD2. The junction had 4 bases not matched to a gene; V was cut back by 3 bases and J by 1 base. The germline V gene has CDR1 SGHTA and CDR2 FQGTGA. This CDR3 has 16 residues. The CDR3 DNA is TGTGCCAGCAGCTTTTCAGGACTAGCGGGCACAGATACGCAGTATTTT. Translation gives CASSFSGLAGTDTQYF. The full variable domain, its missing parts supplied by reference TRBV7-3 and TRBJ2-3, is GAGVSQTPSNKVTEKGKYVELRCDPISGHTALYWYRQSLGQGPEFLIYFQGTGAADDSGLPNDRFFAVRPEGSVSTLKIQRTERGDSAVYLCASSFSGLAGTDTQYFGPGTRLTVL.

The V and J genes are TRBV10-3 and TRBJ1-1; D may be TRBD1 (6 bases). V was pared by 5 bases and J by 6 bases, with 16 bases between. The V gene's germline CDR1 is ENHRY and CDR2 SYGVKD. This CDR3 has 14 amino acids. CDR3 protein: CAISITGREPEAFF. In nucleotides, the CDR3 is TGTGCCATCAGTATAACAGGGCGCGAACCTGAAGCTTTCTTT.